Below, 19 T cell receptor beta chains from the same sample are listed, as sequenced in a study of shared clonotypes between healthy human individuals. CD8 cells classed as naive were CD45RO-negative and positively selected for CCR7, excluding terminally differentiated effector memory CD45RA+ cells. Sequenced by immunoSEQ multiplex PCR; TCRdb stores in-frame clones only, minus some. The data contain more than 600,000 clones, just over 90% of them singletons. The sample consisted of naive CD8+ T cells sorted from blood. These receptors all come from a young man in good health.

The chain carries TRBV19 and TRBJ2-1; 8 nucleotides match TRBD1. The CDR3 contains 15 residues. In germline, CDR1 is LNHDA, CDR2 SQIVND (reference sequence). After removal of 3 bases from V and 8 bases from J, the junction contained 9 bases not matched to a gene. The CDR3 DNA follows: TGTGCCAGTAGTATTGGGGCAGGGGGCAGCGATGAGCAGTTCTTC. This sequence encodes CASSIGAGGSDEQFF.

The chain uses TRBV27 and TRBJ1-2; D call uncertain. Germline lookup yields CDR1 MNHEY and CDR2 SMNVEV (reference sequence). The CDR3 is 13 amino acids. The ends were cut back, 6 bases at V and 2 bases at J, with 10 bases in the middle. CDR3 region: CASSLTMNYGYTF. The CDR3 DNA follows: TGTGCCAGCAGCCTCACTATGAACTATGGCTACACCTTC.

This sequence joins TRBV5-1 and TRBJ2-5; tentatively, D is TRBD1 or TRBD2 (5 bases each). This CDR3 has 15 amino acids. V was trimmed by 7 bases and J by 2 bases, leaving 18 bases between them. Germline loops: CDR1 SGHRS, CDR2 YFSETQ. CDR3 amino acids: CASHPGQGEQETQYF. As DNA, the CDR3 is TGCGCCAGCCACCCCGGCCAGGGAGAGCAAGAGACCCAGTACTTC. Complete variable domain (other parts from reference TRBV5-1 and TRBJ2-5): KAGVTQTPRYLIKTRGQQVTLSCSPISGHRSVSWYQQTPGQGLQFLFEYFSETQRNKGNFPGRFSGRQFSNSRSEMNVSTLELGDSALYLCASHPGQGEQETQYFGPGTRLLVL.

V is TRBV27 and J is TRBJ1-5; no clear D. CDR1 MNHEY and CDR2 SMNVEV come from the germline V gene (reference sequence). Deletions cut 5 bases from V and 2 bases from J, with 10 bases between. This CDR3 region has 14 residues. CDR3 loop: CASSTGWGNQPQHF. The CDR3 region has the DNA TGTGCCAGCAGTACGGGATGGGGCAATCAGCCCCAGCATTTT.

The chain couples TRBV10-3 to TRBJ2-7; tentative D call: TRBD1 (7 bases). The V and J ends lost 6 bases and 0 bases respectively, with 9 bases between them. The CDR3 sequence is 13 residues long. CDR1 ENHRY and CDR2 SYGVKD come from the germline V gene. The CDR3 loop reads CAIREGASYEQYF. The CDR3 nucleotides read TGTGCCATCAGGGAGGGGGCCTCCTACGAGCAGTACTTC.

The gene calls are TRBV7-6 and TRBJ2-2; no clear D gene. CDR1 and CDR2 from the germline V gene are SGHVS and FNYEAQ. CDR3 length: 14 amino acids. Trimming removed 0 bases from V and 5 bases from J, with 7 bases in between. CDR3 coding DNA: TGTGCCAGCAGCTTAGCTTCACAGACCGGGGAGCTGTTTTTT. It specifies CASSLASQTGELFF.

As to this clone: One junction end disagrees with the germline gene, perhaps due to a read error. Other nucleotide sequences in the sample specify the same CDR3. The CDR3 DNA follows: TGTGCCAGCAGCCAAGACTCCGGACAGACCGGGGAGCTGTTTTTT. This sequence encodes CASSQDSGQTGELFF. The gene calls are TRBV4-1 and TRBJ2-2; TRBD1 might be the D (6 bases). The CDR3 runs 15 residues. Germline assignment: CDR1 MGHRA and CDR2 YSYEKL.

This clone showed up just once. V is TRBV4-3 and J is TRBJ2-6; D is tentatively TRBD1 or TRBD2 (5 bases each). V dropped 0 bases and J dropped 0 bases, with 9 bases sitting between them. Germline-derived CDR1 and CDR2 are LGHNA and YSLEER. The CDR3 is made up of 17 amino acids. The CDR3 loop is CASSQDPGTSGANVLTF. CDR3 DNA: TGCGCCAGCAGCCAAGACCCCGGGACCTCTGGGGCCAACGTCCTGACTTTC.

The genes are TRBV29-1 and TRBJ1-1; TRBD1 matches at 11 bases. The J segment lost 0 bases and the V segment lost 7 bases, leaving 7 bases of the junction unmatched. The V gene's germline CDR1 is SQVTM and CDR2 ANQGSEA. This CDR3 spans 15 amino acids. The CDR3 reads CSARGDRGLNTEAFF. Written as DNA, the CDR3 is TGCAGCGCCCGCGGGGACAGGGGGTTGAACACTGAAGCTTTCTTT.

The genes are TRBV28 and TRBJ2-7; 7 nucleotides match TRBD1. V lost 6 bases, J lost 3 bases, and 14 bases stayed unmatched. This CDR3 is built from 16 residues. From germline, CDR1 is MDHEN and CDR2 SYDVKM. The DNA of the CDR3 is TGTGCCAGCAGCTTGTCACCTCCGGGACAGCACTACGAGCAGTACTTC. Translating gives CASSLSPPGQHYEQYF.

V usage is TRBV4-1 and J usage is TRBJ1-2; 12 bases fit TRBD1. This CDR3 region has 15 residues. Germline V gene lookup returns CDR1 MGHRA and CDR2 YSYEKL. The trim removed 2 bases at V and 8 bases at J, leaving 6 bases unmatched. DNA of the CDR3: TGCGCCAGCAGCCAACTGGGACAGGGGGCGGGAGGCTACACCTTC. This encodes CASSQLGQGAGGYTF.

J is TRBJ1-2 and V is TRBV7-3; D perhaps matches TRBD1 (5 bases). Per the germline V gene, CDR1 is SGHTA and CDR2 is FQGTGA. This CDR3 is built from 14 residues. V was pared by 3 bases and J by 6 bases, with 14 bases between. For the CDR3, the DNA is TGTGCCAGCAGCTTTAACTCCATGGGGGATGGCTACACCTTC. It codes for CASSFNSMGDGYTF.

The V and J genes are TRBV6-1 and TRBJ1-2; D gene uncertain. The CDR3 runs to 15 residues. Germline V gives CDR1 MNHNS, CDR2 SASEGT. V was pared by 8 bases and J by 1 base, with 17 bases between. The DNA of the CDR3 is TGTGCCAGCCAGGAGTACTCAGCGAGTAACTATGGCTACACCTTC. Residues: CASQEYSASNYGYTF.

This clone was counted once. This chain uses TRBV10-3 with TRBJ1-5; 8 bases line up with TRBD1. The CDR3 covers 15 residues. Germline values: CDR1 ENHRY, CDR2 SYGVKD. V shed 3 bases and J 1 base; nucleotides not matched to a gene: 2. The CDR3 sequence is CAISDRGRSNQPQHF. The CDR3 nucleotides read TGTGCCATCAGTGACAGGGGGCGCAGCAATCAGCCCCAGCATTTT.

The chain carries TRBV2 and TRBJ2-7; 7 nucleotides line up with TRBD2. CDR1 SNHLY and CDR2 FYNNEI come from the germline V gene. This CDR3 is 16 amino acids long. J was trimmed by 4 bases and V by 6 bases; bases with no gene match: 15. CDR3 nucleotides: TGTGCCAGCAGAGGACGCGCAGGACTAGAGTATTACGAGCAGTACTTC. The encoded protein is CASRGRAGLEYYEQYF. Full variable domain (remainder filled in from reference TRBV2 and TRBJ2-7): EPEVTQTPSHQVTQMGQEVILRCVPISNHLYFYWYRQILGQKVEFLVSFYNNEISEKSEIFDDQFSVERPDGSNFTLKIRSTKLEDSAMYFCASRGRAGLEYYEQYFGPGTRLTVT.

The sample holds one count of this clone. The V gene is TRBV21-1, the J gene TRBJ2-1. TRBV21-1 is a listed pseudogene. The length of the CDR3 is 12 residues. CDR3 sequence reads: CASSKKYNEQFF. The CDR3 nucleotides are TGTGCCAGCAGCAAGAAATACAATGAGCAGTTCTTC.

The V and J genes are TRBV29-1 and TRBJ2-1, with 14 bases matching TRBD2. CDR3 length: 17 amino acids. Germline CDR1 is SQVTM and CDR2 is ANQGSEA. V trimming: 1 base; J trimming: 0 bases; junction bases outside the gene matches: 2. The CDR3 loop reads CSVEGGTSGSSYNEQFF. The CDR3 bases are TGCAGCGTTGAAGGAGGGACTAGCGGGAGCTCCTACAATGAGCAGTTCTTC.

V usage is TRBV19 and J usage is TRBJ2-3, with 8 bases fitting TRBD2. The germline CDR1 and CDR2 sequences are LNHDA and SQIVND (reference sequence). The CDR3 covers 15 residues. V lost 5 bases and J lost 2; bases outside the gene matches: 6. The CDR3 loop is CASSREGHSTDTQYF. In DNA, the CDR3 is TGTGCCAGTAGTCGGGAGGGACATTCCACAGATACGCAGTATTTT.

The chain recombines TRBV5-1 with TRBJ1-1; D is uncertain. Germline CDR1 reads SGHRS; CDR2 reads YFSETQ. With 0 bases removed from V and 5 bases from J, the gap between germline ends came to 11 bases. The length of the CDR3 is 14 residues. CDR3 coding DNA: TGCGCCAGCAGCTTGGGGATGGCGGGGACTGAAGCTTTCTTT. Its protein product is CASSLGMAGTEAFF.